This entry lists 18 T cell receptor beta chains sequenced from one sample in a study of blood T cell repertoires in COVID-19. Method: immunoSEQ multiplex PCR; TCRdb's copy keeps in-frame clones and lacks some. Of 120,000 or so clones in the sample, roughly 69% were seen once. Sequencing input: peripheral blood. The source of these receptors is a woman between 65 and 79 years old with acute or convalescent COVID-19.

This rearrangement joins TRBV7-2 to TRBJ1-3, with 8 bases that match TRBD1. This CDR3 has 13 residues. J lost 7 bases, V lost 5 bases, and 4 bases had no gene match. The germline V gene has CDR1 SGHTA and CDR2 FQGNSA. Written as DNA, the CDR3 is TGTGCCAGCAGCCCGGGACAGGTTAACACCATATATTTT. The encoded protein is CASSPGQVNTIYF. Filled out from reference TRBV7-2 and TRBJ1-3, the complete variable domain reads GAGVSQSPSNKVTEKGKDVELRCDPISGHTALYWYRQSLGQGLEFLIYFQGNSAPDKSGLPSDRFSAERTGGSVSTLTIQRTQQEDSAVYLCASSPGQVNTIYFGEGSWLTVV.

This clone has only a few counts. This rearrangement joins TRBV6-1 to TRBJ2-1, with D perhaps matching TRBD1 (6 bases). Germline V gene sequence: CDR1 MNHNS, CDR2 SASEGT. V was pared by 3 bases and J by 14 bases, with 14 bases between. CDR3 size: 12 residues. In nucleotides, the CDR3 is TGTGCCAGCAGTGAGGGGGCGGGTAGCAAGTTCTTC. This sequence encodes CASSEGAGSKFF.

The chain is built from TRBV19 and TRBJ1-6, with TRBD1 matching 10 bases. The CDR3 has 19 amino acids. Germline lookup yields CDR1 LNHDA and CDR2 SQIVND (reference sequence). V shed 7 bases and J 5 bases; nucleotides not matched to a gene: 17. The CDR3 here is CASKKHGTGEQGDNSPLHF. Here the CDR3 DNA reads TGTGCCAGTAAAAAACACGGGACAGGGGAACAGGGGGATAATTCACCCCTCCACTTT.

This chain connects TRBV14 to TRBJ1-6; D is unresolved. The CDR3 runs to 14 residues. CDR1 is SGHDN, CDR2 FVKESK, per germline. Between the trimmed V and J ends, which lost 4 bases and 10 bases, there was a span of 14 bases. The CDR3 is CASSRLPEQSPLHF. Here the CDR3 DNA reads TGTGCCAGCAGCCGACTTCCAGAGCAGTCACCCCTCCACTTT.

The J gene is TRBJ2-7, the V gene TRBV5-1, with a possible D match to TRBD2 (6 bases). This CDR3 has 16 amino acids. Per the germline V gene, CDR1 is SGHRS and CDR2 is YFSETQ. Trimming took off 0 bases at V and 2 bases at J, with 15 bases between the two ends. Here the CDR3 reads CASSLGRGRPTYEQYF. The DNA of the CDR3 is TGCGCCAGCAGCTTGGGGAGGGGAAGGCCCACCTACGAGCAGTACTTC.

The J gene is TRBJ1-3, the V gene TRBV18, with TRBD1 identical over 7 bases. V lost 3 bases, J lost 1 base, and 6 bases stayed unmatched. Germline CDR1 is KGHSH and CDR2 is LQKENI. The length of the CDR3 is 16 residues. The CDR3 bases are TGTGCCAGCTCACCCAATGACAGGGCTTCTGGAAACACCATATATTTT. Residues: CASSPNDRASGNTIYF.

V and J are TRBV7-6 and TRBJ1-1; 7 bases fit TRBD1. After removal of 5 bases from V and 7 bases from J, the junction contained 4 bases not matched to a gene. Germline values: CDR1 SGHVS, CDR2 FNYEAQ. The CDR3 has 12 amino acids. The CDR3 DNA follows: TGTGCCAGCAGCCCCCGGACAGGTGAAGCTTTCTTT. Translated, it gives CASSPRTGEAFF. Variable domain in full (rest from reference TRBV7-6 and TRBJ1-1): GAGVSQSPRYKVTKRGQDVALRCDPISGHVSLYWYRQALGQGPEFLTYFNYEAQQDKSGLPNDRFSAERPEGSISTLTIQRTEQRDSAMYRCASSPRTGEAFFGQGTRLTVV.

This chain uses TRBV7-9 with TRBJ1-1; maybe TRBD1 (5 bases). Trimming removed 5 bases from V and 3 bases from J, with 13 bases in between. This CDR3 is 14 amino acids long. CDR1 and CDR2 (germline): SEHNR, FQNEAQ (reference sequence). CDR3 region: CASSQGIGDTEAFF. The CDR3 DNA follows: TGTGCCAGCAGCCAGGGTATTGGGGACACTGAAGCTTTCTTT.

This clone was found once. V and J are TRBV18 and TRBJ1-2; 9 bases are a match to TRBD1. After removal of 3 bases from V and 6 bases from J, the junction contained 5 bases not matched to a gene. The CDR3 runs 14 residues. CDR1 is KGHSH and CDR2 is LQKENI in the germline V gene. CDR3 in amino acids: CASSPGQGWDGYTF. DNA of the CDR3: TGTGCCAGCTCACCCGGACAGGGGTGGGATGGCTACACCTTC.

The chain combines TRBV7-9 with TRBJ1-2, with unresolved D. The CDR3 totals 14 residues. Trimming removed 5 bases at V and 4 bases at J, with 14 bases between. Germline CDR1 SEHNR, CDR2 FQNEAQ (reference sequence). The CDR3 sequence is CASSPGGQFYGYTF. The CDR3, as DNA: TGTGCCAGCAGCCCGGGCGGGCAGTTCTATGGCTACACCTTC.

The chain employs TRBV6-5 and TRBJ2-3; 12 bases are shared with TRBD2. Germline loops: CDR1 MNHEY, CDR2 SVGAGI. The length of the CDR3 is 15 residues. Trimming cost V 4 bases and J 3 bases; bases outside gene matches: 2. This chain's CDR3 is CASSFLAGGTDTQYF. The CDR3 coding sequence is TGTGCCAGCAGTTTTCTAGCGGGAGGGACAGATACGCAGTATTTT.

The chain joins TRBV4-1 to TRBJ1-2; a weak D match, TRBD1 (6 bases). Germline V lookup: CDR1 MGHRA, CDR2 YSYEKL. This CDR3 has 14 residues. Trimming pared 0 bases from V and 8 bases from J, leaving 13 bases between. The CDR3 region has the DNA TGCGCCAGCAGCCAAGATCCGACAGGAGGCGGCTACACCTTC. Its translation: CASSQDPTGGGYTF.

This clone was found a few times. The chain uses TRBV6-2 or TRBV6-3 and TRBJ2-7, with 8 bases identical to TRBD1. Germline V gene data show CDR1 as MNHEY and CDR2 as SVGEGT. With V trimmed by 1 base and J by 5 bases, 7 bases remained unmatched. The CDR3 contains 15 residues. CDR3 region: CASSYFSRGPNEQYF. The CDR3 nucleotides are TGTGCCAGCAGTTACTTCTCCAGGGGGCCTAACGAGCAGTACTTC.

The CDR3 DNA sequence: TGCAGCGTTGAAAGGGGGACGGGCAACACTGAAGCTTTCTTT. Translating it yields CSVERGTGNTEAFF. The genes are TRBV29-1 and TRBJ1-1; tentatively, D is TRBD1 (6 bases). The CDR3 runs 14 residues. Trimming shortened V by 2 bases and J by 2 bases, and 12 bases separated the two germline ends. The germline V gene encodes CDR1 SQVTM and CDR2 ANQGSEA.

The chain joins TRBV15 to TRBJ1-1; D is ambiguous. Trimming removed 1 base from V and 8 bases from J, with 14 bases in between. The CDR3 is 14 amino acids. Germline V CDR1 and CDR2: LNHNV, YYDKDF (reference sequence). CDR3 coding DNA: TGTGCCACCAGCAGAGGATTTGTGGGAGAAGAAGCTTTCTTT. Its protein product is CATSRGFVGEEAFF. Drawing the rest from reference TRBV15 and TRBJ1-1, the complete variable domain is DAMVIQNPRYQVTQFGKPVTLSCSQTLNHNVMYWYQQKSSQAPKLLFHYYDKDFNNEADTPDNFQSRRPNTSFCFLDIRSPGLGDTAMYLCATSRGFVGEEAFFGQGTRLTVV.

In this sample, this clone turned up once. The chain uses TRBV6-6 and TRBJ2-2, with a possible D match to TRBD1 (7 bases). The V gene's germline CDR1 is MNHNY and CDR2 SVGAGI (reference sequence). V was shortened by 5 bases and J by 6 bases, with 10 bases between the two germline ends. There are 13 residues in the CDR3. CDR3 sequence (DNA): TGTGCCAGCAGTACCAGGGGGGCCGGGGAGCTGTTTTTT. Translating it yields CASSTRGAGELFF.

V gene TRBV9 combines with J gene TRBJ2-1; 12 nucleotides agree with TRBD2. Germline lookup yields CDR1 SGDLS and CDR2 YYNGEE. The CDR3 has 16 residues. With V trimmed by 0 bases and J by 8 bases, 6 bases remained unmatched. DNA of the CDR3: TGTGCCAGCAGCGTAGGGGCTAGCGGGAGGGGGGATGAGCAGTTCTTC. Residues: CASSVGASGRGDEQFF.

This sequence joins TRBV11-2 and TRBJ2-7; the match to TRBD2 covers 9 bases. Germline V gene lookup returns CDR1 SGHAT and CDR2 FQNNGV. CDR3 length: 16 amino acids. The ends lost 1 base at V and 2 bases at J; junction bases unmatched: 6. This CDR3 is CASSLASGGITYEQYF. CDR3 bases: TGTGCCAGCAGCTTAGCCAGCGGGGGGATAACCTACGAGCAGTACTTC. Supplemented by reference TRBV11-2 and TRBJ2-7, the full variable domain reads EAGVAQSPRYKIIEKRQSVAFWCNPISGHATLYWYQQILGQGPKLLIQFQNNGVVDDSQLPKDRFSAERLKGVDSTLKIQPAKLEDSAVYLCASSLASGGITYEQYFGPGTRLTVT.